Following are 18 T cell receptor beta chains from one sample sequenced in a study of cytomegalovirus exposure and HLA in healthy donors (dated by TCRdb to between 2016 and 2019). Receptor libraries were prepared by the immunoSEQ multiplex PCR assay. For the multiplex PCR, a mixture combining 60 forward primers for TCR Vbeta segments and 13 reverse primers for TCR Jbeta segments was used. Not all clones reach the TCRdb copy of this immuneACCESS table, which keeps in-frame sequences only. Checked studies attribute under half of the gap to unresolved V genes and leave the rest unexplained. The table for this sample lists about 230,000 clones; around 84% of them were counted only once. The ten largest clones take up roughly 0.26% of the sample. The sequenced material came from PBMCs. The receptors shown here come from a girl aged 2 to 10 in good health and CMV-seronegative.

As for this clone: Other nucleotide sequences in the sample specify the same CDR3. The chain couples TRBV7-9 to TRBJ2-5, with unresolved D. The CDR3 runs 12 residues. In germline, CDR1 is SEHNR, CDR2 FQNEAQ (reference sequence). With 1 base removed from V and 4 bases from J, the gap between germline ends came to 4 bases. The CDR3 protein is CASSLVRETQYF. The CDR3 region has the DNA TGTGCCAGCAGCTTAGTGCGAGAGACCCAGTACTTC.

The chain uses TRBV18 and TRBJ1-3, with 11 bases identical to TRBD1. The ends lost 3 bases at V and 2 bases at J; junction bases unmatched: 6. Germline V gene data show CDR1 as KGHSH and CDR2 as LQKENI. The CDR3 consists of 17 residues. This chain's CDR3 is CASSPLPGQGAGNTIYF. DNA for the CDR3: TGTGCCAGCTCACCTCTCCCGGGACAGGGGGCTGGAAACACCATATATTTT.

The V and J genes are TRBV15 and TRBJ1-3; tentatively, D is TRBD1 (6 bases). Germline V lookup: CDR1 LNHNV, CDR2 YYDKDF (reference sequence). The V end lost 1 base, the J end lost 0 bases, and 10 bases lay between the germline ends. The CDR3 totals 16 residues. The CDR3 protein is CATSRVPDSSGNTIYF. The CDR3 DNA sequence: TGTGCCACCAGCAGAGTGCCGGACAGCTCTGGAAACACCATATATTTT.

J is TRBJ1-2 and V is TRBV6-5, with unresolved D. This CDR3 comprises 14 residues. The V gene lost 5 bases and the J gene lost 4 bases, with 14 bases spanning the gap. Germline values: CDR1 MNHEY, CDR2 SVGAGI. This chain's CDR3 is CASSPNRAPYGYTF. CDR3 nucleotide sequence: TGTGCCAGCAGTCCAAACAGAGCTCCCTATGGCTACACCTTC.

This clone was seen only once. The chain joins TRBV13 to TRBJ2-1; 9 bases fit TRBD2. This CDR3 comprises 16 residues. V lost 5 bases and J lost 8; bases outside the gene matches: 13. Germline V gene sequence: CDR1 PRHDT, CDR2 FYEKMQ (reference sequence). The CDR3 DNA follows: TGTGCCAGCAGCAATAGTGGCGGGGGGGCCACCGATGAGCAGTTCTTC. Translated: CASSNSGGGATDEQFF.

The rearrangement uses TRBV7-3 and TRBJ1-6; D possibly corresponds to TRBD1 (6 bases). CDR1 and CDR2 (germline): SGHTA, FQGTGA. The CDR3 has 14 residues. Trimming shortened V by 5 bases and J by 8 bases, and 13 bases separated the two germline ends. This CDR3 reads CASSEGGAYSPLHF. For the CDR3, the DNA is TGTGCCAGCAGCGAGGGGGGGGCTTATTCACCCCTCCACTTT. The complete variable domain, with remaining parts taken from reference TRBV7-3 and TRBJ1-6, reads GAGVSQTPSNKVTEKGKYVELRCDPISGHTALYWYRQSLGQGPEFLIYFQGTGAADDSGLPNDRFFAVRPEGSVSTLKIQRTERGDSAVYLCASSEGGAYSPLHFGNGTRLTVT.

CDR3 bases: TGTGCCAGCAGCCACCAGGACAGGCGCTCACCCCTCCACTTT. This encodes CASSHQDRRSPLHF. V usage is TRBV5-4 and J usage is TRBJ1-6; 7 nucleotides align to TRBD1. CDR1 is SGHNT and CDR2 is YYREEE in the germline V gene (reference sequence). The CDR3 extends over 14 amino acids. The V and J ends lost 4 bases and 10 bases, in that order; junction bases with no gene match: 8.

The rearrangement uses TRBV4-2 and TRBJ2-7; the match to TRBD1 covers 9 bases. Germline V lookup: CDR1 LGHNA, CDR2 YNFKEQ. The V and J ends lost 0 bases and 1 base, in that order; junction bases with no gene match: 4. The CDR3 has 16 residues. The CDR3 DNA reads TGTGCCAGCAGCCAAGATCCCGGGACAGGGTCCTACGAGCAGTACTTC. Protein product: CASSQDPGTGSYEQYF.

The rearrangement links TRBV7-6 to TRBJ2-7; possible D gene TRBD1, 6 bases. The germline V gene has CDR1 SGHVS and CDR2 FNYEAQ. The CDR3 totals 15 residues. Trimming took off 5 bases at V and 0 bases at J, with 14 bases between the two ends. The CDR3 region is CASSLGDRSSYEQYF. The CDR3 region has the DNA TGTGCCAGCAGCCTGGGAGACAGGAGCTCCTACGAGCAGTACTTC.

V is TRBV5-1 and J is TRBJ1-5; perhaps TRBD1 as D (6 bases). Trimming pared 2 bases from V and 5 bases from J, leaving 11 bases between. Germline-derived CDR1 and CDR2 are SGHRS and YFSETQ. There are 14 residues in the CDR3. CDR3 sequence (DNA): TGCGCCAGCAGCTTACAGGGAAACGATCAGCCCCAGCATTTT. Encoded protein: CASSLQGNDQPQHF.

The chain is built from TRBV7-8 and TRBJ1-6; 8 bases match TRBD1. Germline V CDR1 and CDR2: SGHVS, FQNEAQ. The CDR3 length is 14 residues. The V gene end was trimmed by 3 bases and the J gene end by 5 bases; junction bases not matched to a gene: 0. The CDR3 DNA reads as TGTGCCAGCAGCTTGGGACAGGATAATTCACCCCTCCACTTT. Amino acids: CASSLGQDNSPLHF.

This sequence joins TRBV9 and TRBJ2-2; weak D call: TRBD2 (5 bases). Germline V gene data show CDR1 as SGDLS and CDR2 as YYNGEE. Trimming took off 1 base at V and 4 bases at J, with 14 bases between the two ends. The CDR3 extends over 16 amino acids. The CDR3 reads CASSVRRSVGTGELFF. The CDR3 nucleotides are TGTGCCAGCAGCGTACGGCGTAGCGTGGGCACCGGGGAGCTGTTTTTT.

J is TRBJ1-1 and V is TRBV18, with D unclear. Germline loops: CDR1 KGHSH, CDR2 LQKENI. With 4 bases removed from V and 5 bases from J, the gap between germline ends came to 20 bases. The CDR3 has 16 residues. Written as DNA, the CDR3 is TGTGCCAGCTCACACAGTAGCGCTAACGTGGGGACTGAAGCTTTCTTT. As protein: CASSHSSANVGTEAFF.

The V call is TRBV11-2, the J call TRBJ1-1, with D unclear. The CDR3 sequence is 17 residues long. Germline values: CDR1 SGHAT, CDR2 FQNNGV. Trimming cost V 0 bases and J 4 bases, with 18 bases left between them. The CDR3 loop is CASSLDRPAARGTEAFF. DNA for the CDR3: TGTGCCAGCAGCTTAGATCGGCCGGCTGCCCGGGGCACTGAAGCTTTCTTT.

CDR3 nucleotide sequence: TGTGCCAGCAGCGTAGGGCTAGCGGGGGGCGCAATCCAAGAGACCCAGTACTTC. Translating it yields CASSVGLAGGAIQETQYF. V gene TRBV9 combines with J gene TRBJ2-5; 11 bases are shared with TRBD2. With 0 bases clipped from V and 1 base from J, the junction kept 8 bases outside the gene matches. This CDR3 comprises 18 residues. Germline V CDR1 and CDR2: SGDLS, YYNGEE. Using reference TRBV9 and TRBJ2-5 for the parts outside the CDR3, the full variable domain is DSGVTQTPKHLITATGQRVTLRCSPRSGDLSVYWYQQSLDQGLQFLIQYYNGEERAKGNILERFSAQQFPDLHSELNLSSLELGDSALYFCASSVGLAGGAIQETQYFGPGTRLLVL.

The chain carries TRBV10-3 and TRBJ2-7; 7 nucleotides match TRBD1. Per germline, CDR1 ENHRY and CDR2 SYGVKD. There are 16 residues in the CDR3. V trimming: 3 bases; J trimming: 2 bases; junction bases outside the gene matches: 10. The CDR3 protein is CAISDPRGGKPYEQYF. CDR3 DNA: TGTGCCATCAGTGACCCTAGAGGGGGCAAACCCTACGAGCAGTACTTC.

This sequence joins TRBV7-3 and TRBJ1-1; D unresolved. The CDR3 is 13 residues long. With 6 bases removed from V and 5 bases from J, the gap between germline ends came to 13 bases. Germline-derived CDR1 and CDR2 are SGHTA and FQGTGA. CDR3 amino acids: CASSYTRETEAFF. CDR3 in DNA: TGTGCCAGCAGTTACACACGGGAAACTGAAGCTTTCTTT.

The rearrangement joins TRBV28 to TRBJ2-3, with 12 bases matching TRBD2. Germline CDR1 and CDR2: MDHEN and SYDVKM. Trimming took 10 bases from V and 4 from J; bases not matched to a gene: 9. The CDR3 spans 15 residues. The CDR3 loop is CATQTSGSVADTQYF. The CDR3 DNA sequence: TGTGCCACCCAGACTAGCGGGAGTGTCGCAGATACGCAGTATTTT.